This entry describes one T cell receptor (beta chain). Its antigen is not identified. This sample is drawn from a study of cytomegalovirus exposure and HLA in healthy donors. Study-wide results and limits: When the data were analyzed later, several of the most significant clusters appeared to be linked to common viral pathogens.

Every donor was a healthy person donating bone marrow. The CDR3 extends over 16 amino acids. The V end lost 7 bases, the J end lost 0 bases, and 19 bases lay between the germline ends. Germline CDR1 is SGHRS and CDR2 is YFSETQ. The PCR had 60 Vbeta and 13 Jbeta primers. Original analysis: In a later analysis, 75 million to 95 million unique TCR beta chains included roughly 11 million shared by two or more donors. Method: immunoSEQ multiplex PCR; TCRdb's copy keeps in-frame clones and lacks some. The D gene and trimming were derived from the DNA, and the V and J assignments and clone size from that table. Its clone listing holds about 160,000 clones.

The material sequenced was PBMCs. The sequence derives from a man younger than 40 in good health and CMV-seronegative. V is TRBV5-1 and J is TRBJ1-2; D may be TRBD1 (6 bases). The CDR3 loop reads CASSLVTGSTNYGYTF. As DNA, the CDR3 is TGCGCCAGCTCCCTAGTGACAGGATCCACTAACTATGGCTACACCTTC.